A single sample gave rise to the 17 T cell receptor beta chains below, sequenced in a study of T cell responses to AZD1222 COVID-19 vaccine. Data came from immunoSEQ multiplex PCR; TCRdb stores just in-frame clones and leaves some out. The profile shows approximately 130,000 clones, 90% of them singletons. Sequences were derived from peripheral blood, sampled on day 0 of AZD1222 vaccination. These TCRs come from an adult in good health.

This clone was seen only once. This chain connects TRBV4-2 to TRBJ2-1, with 8 bases that match TRBD2. Germline V CDR1 and CDR2: LGHNA, YNFKEQ. J lost 3 bases, V lost 1 base, and 14 bases had no gene match. This CDR3 contains 19 residues. CDR3 sequence (DNA): TGTGCCAGCAGCCAAGGGGGGAGGTGGAGACTAGCGCTCTACAATGAGCAGTTCTTC. It is translated as CASSQGGRWRLALYNEQFF.

The chain is built from TRBV19 and TRBJ1-2; tentative D call: TRBD1 (5 bases). V lost 6 bases to trimming and J lost 7 bases, with 15 bases between them. This CDR3 is 13 amino acids long. Germline V gene sequence: CDR1 LNHDA, CDR2 SQIVND (reference sequence). CDR3 DNA sequence: TGTGCCAGTAGCGACCGGGGCCTCCCTGGCTACACCTTC. Translating it yields CASSDRGLPGYTF.

The chain employs TRBV4-2 and TRBJ2-1; 8 bases line up with TRBD2. The CDR3 covers 15 residues. Germline-derived CDR1 and CDR2 are LGHNA and YNFKEQ. Trimming cost V 0 bases and J 11 bases; bases outside gene matches: 9. CDR3 sequence reads: CASSQDVVAGNKQFF. Here the CDR3 DNA reads TGTGCCAGCAGCCAAGATGTAGTAGCGGGGAACAAGCAGTTCTTC.

J is TRBJ2-7 and V is TRBV11-2; 9 positions match TRBD1. Germline CDR1 reads SGHAT; CDR2 reads FQNNGV. The CDR3 sequence is 15 residues long. The V and J ends lost 0 bases and 3 bases, in that order; junction bases with no gene match: 3. CDR3 DNA sequence: TGTGCCAGCAGCTTAGAACGGGACAGGGTCTACGAGCAGTACTTC. The encoded protein is CASSLERDRVYEQYF.

A single count supports this clone. This chain joins TRBV5-4 and TRBJ2-1, with 8 bases fitting TRBD2. J lost 5 bases, V lost 0 bases, and 4 bases had no gene match. This CDR3 has 15 amino acids. Germline V lookup: CDR1 SGHNT, CDR2 YYREEE (reference sequence). CDR3 residues: CASSLAYGGDNEQFF. Written as DNA, the CDR3 is TGTGCCAGCAGCTTGGCTTACGGGGGGGACAATGAGCAGTTCTTC.

The V gene is TRBV5-4, the J gene TRBJ2-3, with D possibly TRBD1 on 6 matching bases. The germline CDR1 and CDR2 sequences are SGHNT and YYREEE (reference sequence). The CDR3 spans 16 residues. V shed 6 bases and J shed 1 base, with 18 bases lying between them. The CDR3 nucleotides are TGTGCCAGCACCCGGACGGGCAGGGGACGCACAGATACGCAGTATTTT. Translation gives CASTRTGRGRTDTQYF.

The V gene is TRBV28, the J gene TRBJ1-5, with 7 bases aligning to TRBD1. J lost 2 bases, V lost 6 bases, and 10 bases had no gene match. Germline assignment: CDR1 MDHEN and CDR2 SYDVKM. This CDR3 is built from 16 residues. The CDR3 is CASSLTGTMGNQPQHF. Here the CDR3 DNA reads TGTGCCAGCAGCTTGACAGGGACAATGGGCAATCAGCCCCAGCATTTT. Using reference TRBV28 and TRBJ1-5 for the parts outside the CDR3, the full variable domain is DVKVTQSSRYLVKRTGEKVFLECVQDMDHENMFWYRQDPGLGLRLIYFSYDVKMKEKGDIPEGYSVSREKKERFSLILESASTNQTSMYLCASSLTGTMGNQPQHFGDGTRLSIL.

The V gene is TRBV5-1, the J gene TRBJ1-2, with D possibly matching TRBD1 (5 bases). This CDR3 spans 14 amino acids. Germline CDR1 is SGHRS and CDR2 is YFSETQ. The V and J ends lost 4 bases and 2 bases respectively, with 12 bases between them. CDR3 region: CASSLAGGNYGYTF. The CDR3 nucleotides read TGCGCCAGCAGCCTCGCGGGGGGAAACTATGGCTACACCTTC.

The chain links TRBV15 to TRBJ1-2; D is ambiguous. V was clipped by 0 bases and J by 5 bases, with 7 bases between them. The CDR3 runs 13 residues. From germline, CDR1 is LNHNV and CDR2 YYDKDF (reference sequence). As DNA, the CDR3 is TGTGCCACCAGCAGAGATAGGGAGTATGGCTACACCTTC. Translated: CATSRDREYGYTF.

The chain is built from TRBV4-2 and TRBJ2-2; TRBD1 agrees at 9 bases. This CDR3 is 15 amino acids long. Germline lookup yields CDR1 LGHNA and CDR2 YNFKEQ. V lost 0 bases and J lost 7; bases outside the gene matches: 3. The CDR3 DNA is TGTGCCAGCAGCCAAGAGGACAGGGGTGGCGGGGAGCTGTTTTTT. Translation gives CASSQEDRGGGELFF.

The genes are TRBV7-3 and TRBJ2-1; 9 bases are a match to TRBD2. V was clipped by 2 bases and J by 8 bases; unmatched bases: 10. Germline V gene sequence: CDR1 SGHTA, CDR2 FQGTGA. The CDR3 runs 16 residues. The CDR3 spells CASSLVAGGPLDEQFF. The CDR3 nucleotides read TGTGCCAGCAGCTTAGTGGCGGGAGGGCCCTTGGATGAGCAGTTCTTC. The variable domain in full, with the rest retrieved from reference TRBV7-3 and TRBJ2-1, is GAGVSQTPSNKVTEKGKYVELRCDPISGHTALYWYRQSLGQGPEFLIYFQGTGAADDSGLPNDRFFAVRPEGSVSTLKIQRTERGDSAVYLCASSLVAGGPLDEQFFGPGTRLTVL.

This rearrangement joins TRBV3-1 (or the pseudogene TRBV3-2) to TRBJ2-7, with D possibly being TRBD2 (5 bases). The CDR3 loop spans 19 amino acids. The germline gives CDR1 LGHDT, CDR2 YNNKEL (reference sequence). V was cut by 0 bases and J by 6 bases, with 27 bases left in between. For the CDR3, the DNA is TGTGCCAGCAGCCAAGAACCCCCTTTTTTTGTTTCCAAACGGGGCGAGCAGTACTTC. Protein sequence: CASSQEPPFFVSKRGEQYF.

The chain joins TRBV7-2 to TRBJ1-3, with 8 positions matching TRBD1. CDR1 is SGHTA and CDR2 is FQGNSA in the germline V gene. The junction had 9 bases not matched to a gene; V was cut back by 4 bases and J by 1 base. This CDR3 has 17 amino acids. The CDR3 DNA sequence: TGTGCCAGCAGCTCAACTAATAGACAGGGGTCTGGAAACACCATATATTTT. Encoded protein: CASSSTNRQGSGNTIYF.

V gene TRBV12-3 or TRBV12-4 combines with J gene TRBJ1-1; D gene ambiguous. Trimming stripped 3 bases from V and 3 bases from J, with 5 bases between. The CDR3 has 12 amino acids. CDR3 coding DNA: TGTGCCAGCAGTTTTTGGGACACTGAAGCTTTCTTT. Translated, it gives CASSFWDTEAFF.

In DNA, the CDR3 is TGTGCCAGCAGCGGGAGTGGGGGGGTAGGAACACCCCTCCACTTT. Its translation is CASSGSGGVGTPLHF. The chain recombines TRBV9 with TRBJ1-6, with D possibly being TRBD1 (5 bases). CDR3 size: 15 residues. CDR1 is SGDLS, CDR2 YYNGEE, per germline. With 3 bases removed from V and 11 bases from J, the gap between germline ends came to 18 bases.

The V gene is TRBV9, the J gene TRBJ1-6; no definite D call. With 3 bases removed from V and 4 bases from J, the gap between germline ends came to 14 bases. This CDR3 is 16 amino acids long. CDR1 SGDLS and CDR2 YYNGEE come from the germline V gene. CDR3 nucleotide sequence: TGTGCCAGCAGCGCCCGCCCAAGCAATTATAATTCACCCCTCCACTTT. It codes for CASSARPSNYNSPLHF.

This chain joins TRBV27 and TRBJ1-2; D perhaps matches TRBD1 (5 bases). V was cut by 6 bases and J by 4 bases, with 24 bases left in between. This CDR3 is built from 17 residues. Germline CDR1 reads MNHEY; CDR2 reads SMNVEV (reference sequence). In DNA, the CDR3 is TGTGCCAGCAGCACTACTCGATGGGGAAGGGGCACCTATGGCTACACCTTC. Its protein product is CASSTTRWGRGTYGYTF.